Each of the 22 T cell receptor beta chains below was sequenced from the same sample in a study of blood T cell repertoires in COVID-19. Only in-frame clones appear in the TCRdb table, and some are missing; sequencing was by immunoSEQ multiplex PCR. This sample has approximately 140,000 clones, with roughly 87% found just once. Sequencing was carried out using peripheral blood. The receptors shown here come from a woman aged 55-75 years with active or convalescent COVID-19.

The rearrangement uses TRBV6-2 or TRBV6-3 and TRBJ2-7, with 9 positions matching TRBD1. Trimming removed 5 bases from V and 6 bases from J; junction bases left unmatched: 5. The CDR3 is 13 amino acids. Germline V gene data show CDR1 as MNHEY and CDR2 as SVGEGT. CDR3 residues: CASSVGQGGEQYF. The DNA for the CDR3 is TGTGCCAGCAGTGTGGGACAGGGAGGCGAGCAGTACTTC.

The chain uses TRBV11-2 and TRBJ1-1; the D is unclear. The CDR3 consists of 11 residues. Trimming left V 0 bases short and J 7 bases short, with 3 bases between. CDR1 and CDR2 from the germline V gene are SGHAT and FQNNGV. CDR3 loop: CASSLDIEAFF. The CDR3, as DNA: TGTGCCAGCAGCTTAGATATTGAAGCTTTCTTT.

The genes are TRBV4-3 and TRBJ2-1, with 8 nucleotides matching TRBD2. V lost 0 bases to trimming and J lost 3 bases; unmatched junction nucleotides: 1. In germline, CDR1 is LGHNA, CDR2 YSLEER. The CDR3 extends over 15 amino acids. The CDR3 region has the DNA TGCGCCAGCAGCCAAGATAGCGGGGACTACAATGAGCAGTTCTTC. This translates into CASSQDSGDYNEQFF.

V gene TRBV29-1 combines with J gene TRBJ1-1; tentatively, D is TRBD1 (5 bases). CDR3 length equals 14 residues. CDR1 is SQVTM and CDR2 is ANQGSEA in the germline V gene. Between the trimmed V and J ends, which lost 6 bases and 2 bases, there was a span of 16 bases. The CDR3 region is CSVDGGTLNTEAFF. CDR3 DNA sequence: TGCAGCGTCGACGGGGGGACCCTAAACACTGAAGCTTTCTTT.

The chain uses TRBV10-3 and TRBJ1-6; D not resolved. There are 17 residues in the CDR3. Trimming left V 3 bases short and J 9 bases short, with 21 bases between. Per the germline V gene, CDR1 is ENHRY and CDR2 is SYGVKD. This CDR3 is CAISENPTQVGTSPLHF. As DNA, the CDR3 is TGTGCCATCAGTGAAAACCCTACCCAGGTCGGTACTTCACCCCTCCACTTT.

This chain connects TRBV19 to TRBJ2-7; 7 positions agree with TRBD1. The CDR3 totals 13 residues. CDR1 LNHDA and CDR2 SQIVND come from the germline V gene (reference sequence). V trimming: 2 bases; J trimming: 2 bases; junction bases outside the gene matches: 0. The CDR3 sequence is CASSIQGAYEQYF. The CDR3 nucleotides read TGTGCCAGTAGTATACAGGGGGCCTACGAGCAGTACTTC.

The rearrangement links TRBV10-1 to TRBJ2-5; TRBD2 is a possible D gene (5 bases). The CDR3 totals 15 residues. V lost 3 bases and J 3 bases, leaving 14 bases between the germline ends. CDR1 WNHNN and CDR2 SYGVQD come from the germline V gene (reference sequence). As DNA, the CDR3 is TGCGCCAGCAGTGACTCCGGACTGGGAGAAGAGACCCAGTACTTC. Translating it yields CASSDSGLGEETQYF.

The chain couples TRBV9 to TRBJ1-3; possibly TRBD1 for D (6 bases). V was clipped by 4 bases and J by 3 bases, with 14 bases between them. The CDR3 is made up of 15 amino acids. Germline CDR1 SGDLS, CDR2 YYNGEE. CDR3 loop: CASSLSQGYGNTIYF. CDR3 DNA sequence: TGTGCCAGCAGCCTTTCACAGGGATATGGAAACACCATATATTTT.

This clone has just one count. The rearrangement links TRBV7-9 to TRBJ2-5, with TRBD1 identical over 10 bases. CDR1 and CDR2 from the germline V gene are SEHNR and FQNEAQ (reference sequence). This CDR3 region has 14 residues. Germline trimming cut 6 bases from V and 1 base from J; bases unmatched to any gene: 2. Written as DNA, the CDR3 is TGTGCCAGCAGAAGGACAGGGGGCCAAGAGACCCAGTACTTC. This translates into CASRRTGGQETQYF.

V is TRBV12-3 or TRBV12-4 and J is TRBJ1-4, with D uncertain. CDR3 length equals 12 residues. V was shortened by 4 bases and J by 6 bases, with 6 bases between the two germline ends. The CDR3 bases are TGTGCCAGCAGTTATGGGCATGAAAAACTGTTTTTT. It codes for CASSYGHEKLFF.

The chain links TRBV2 to TRBJ1-2; D is possibly TRBD1 (5 bases). The CDR3 has 14 amino acids. Germline assignment: CDR1 SNHLY and CDR2 FYNNEI. V was cut by 1 base and J by 5 bases, with 11 bases left in between. DNA of the CDR3: TGTGCCAGCAGTGAAGGCAGGGCCTTATATGGCTACACCTTC. Its translation: CASSEGRALYGYTF.

The chain joins TRBV18 to TRBJ1-1; maybe TRBD1 (5 bases). CDR3 length equals 17 residues. Trimming left V 5 bases short and J 3 bases short, with 22 bases between. Germline-derived CDR1 and CDR2 are KGHSH and LQKENI. The CDR3: CASSSDIFLGADTEAFF. CDR3 DNA sequence: TGTGCCAGCTCATCGGACATATTCTTAGGGGCGGACACTGAAGCTTTCTTT.

The V call is TRBV18, the J call TRBJ1-5; D is perhaps TRBD1 (5 bases). The germline V and J ends were trimmed by 0 bases and 2 bases, with 14 bases remaining between them. There are 17 residues in the CDR3. Germline-derived CDR1 and CDR2 are KGHSH and LQKENI. CDR3 coding DNA: TGTGCCAGCTCACCACCGAGCGGGGCCGGTGGCAATCAGCCCCAGCATTTT. It yields the protein CASSPPSGAGGNQPQHF.

This chain links TRBV5-8 with TRBJ2-5, with D maybe TRBD1 (5 bases). Germline CDR1 is SGHTS and CDR2 is YDEGEE. The V end lost 2 bases, the J end lost 2 bases, and 10 bases lay between the germline ends. This CDR3 is built from 14 residues. The CDR3, as DNA: TGTGCCAGCAGCTTCACCAGGGCTCAAGAGACCCAGTACTTC. It codes for CASSFTRAQETQYF.

V usage is TRBV21-1 and J usage is TRBJ1-4. TRBV21-1 represents a pseudogene. The CDR3 covers 13 residues. CDR3 sequence (DNA): TGTGCCATCCTCCGGGAACGGGGTGAAAAACTGTTTTTT. Its translation is CAILRERGEKLFF.

The chain has TRBV24-1 and TRBJ2-1, with D tentatively TRBD2 (6 bases). Trimming stripped 4 bases from V and 0 bases from J, with 12 bases between. The CDR3 extends over 16 amino acids. CDR1 KGHDR and CDR2 SFDVKD come from the germline V gene. The CDR3, as DNA: TGTGCCACCAGTGACCGTAGCGGTGACTCCTACAATGAGCAGTTCTTC. It codes for CATSDRSGDSYNEQFF.

The gene calls are TRBV7-9 and TRBJ2-7, with D maybe TRBD2 (5 bases). V lost 4 bases, J lost 4 bases, and 8 bases lay in between. Germline CDR1 SEHNR, CDR2 FQNEAQ (reference sequence). The CDR3 covers 12 residues. As DNA, the CDR3 is TGTGCCAGCAGCTCGGGAATTTACGAGCAGTACTTC. Protein: CASSSGIYEQYF. Looking up the rest from reference TRBV7-9 and TRBJ2-7 gives the full variable domain: DTGVSQNPRHKITKRGQNVTFRCDPISEHNRLYWYRQTLGQGPEFLTYFQNEAQLEKSRLLSDRFSAERPKGSFSTLEIQRTEQGDSAMYLCASSSGIYEQYFGPGTRLTVT.

The rearrangement uses TRBV7-9 and TRBJ2-5, with 12 bases that match TRBD2. The CDR3 covers 15 residues. CDR1 is SEHNR, CDR2 FQNEAQ, per germline (reference sequence). The junction had 6 bases not matched to a gene; V was cut back by 5 bases and J by 5 bases. CDR3 loop: CASSPLAGGLETQYF. The DNA for the CDR3 is TGTGCCAGCAGCCCCCTAGCGGGGGGGTTGGAGACCCAGTACTTC.

The chain combines TRBV7-2 with TRBJ1-2; 7 bases map to TRBD1. V was pared by 5 bases and J by 2 bases, with 5 bases of the junction left unmatched. The CDR3 length is 14 residues. Germline V gene sequence: CDR1 SGHTA, CDR2 FQGNSA. CDR3 protein: CASSLQTGNYGYTF. In nucleotides, the CDR3 is TGTGCCAGCAGCCTACAGACAGGGAACTATGGCTACACCTTC.

The J gene is TRBJ1-3, the V gene TRBV10-1; the D is unclear. CDR3 size: 14 residues. Trimming pared 4 bases from V and 0 bases from J, leaving 7 bases between. CDR1 is WNHNN and CDR2 is SYGVQD in the germline V gene (reference sequence). The CDR3 reads CASSGQRSGNTIYF. DNA for the CDR3: TGCGCCAGCAGTGGCCAGCGCTCTGGAAACACCATATATTTT.

The rearrangement links TRBV7-2 to TRBJ2-5; D is undetermined. V lost 0 bases and J 9 bases, leaving 14 bases between the germline ends. The CDR3 consists of 14 residues. CDR1 SGHTA and CDR2 FQGNSA come from the germline V gene. The chain's CDR3 is CASSLALQFSAQYF. The CDR3 coding sequence is TGTGCCAGCAGCTTAGCGCTCCAATTTTCGGCCCAGTACTTC.

The chain has TRBV6-6 and TRBJ1-5, with D possibly being TRBD1 (5 bases). This CDR3 is built from 15 residues. Germline-derived CDR1 and CDR2 are MNHNY and SVGAGI (reference sequence). The V and J ends lost 2 bases and 6 bases respectively, with 14 bases between them. The CDR3 loop is CASSYGGTAGQPQHF. CDR3 DNA sequence: TGTGCCAGCAGTTACGGGGGGACTGCCGGTCAGCCCCAGCATTTT.